This T cell receptor beta chain was recovered during a study of shared clonotypes between healthy human individuals. The study, taken as a whole, reports: A handful of donors showed sharing of about 4.7% of naive CD4 clonotypes. Rarefaction showed sorted-subset sequencing was incomplete despite large depth.

This clone has just one count. Its antigen is not known. The run depth of the assay was deep. Per the original methods: Quality scores were absent from the junction-only immunoSEQ sequences, so filtering differed. Libraries were prepared by immunoSEQ multiplex PCR; TCRdb keeps only in-frame clonotypes and omits some of them. V and J calls and clone size are as listed in that table; D and trimming were resolved from the DNA. The table includes 500,000 or so clones, about 96% detected once. Per germline, CDR1 LGHNA and CDR2 YNFKEQ. V lost 3 bases and J lost 1, with 13 bases in between. This CDR3 region has 15 residues.

The clonotype originates from a woman aged 25-40 years in good health. V usage is TRBV4-2 and J usage is TRBJ2-7; weak D call: TRBD2 (5 bases). Input material: naive CD4+ T cells sorted from blood. Subset noted: CD45RA+ positively selected. The chain's CDR3 is CASSQALGSSYEQYF. The DNA for the CDR3 is TGTGCCAGCAGCCAGGCACTAGGGTCTTCCTACGAGCAGTACTTC.